These 22 T cell receptor beta chains were all obtained from the same sample, sequenced in a study of T cells in localized non-small cell lung cancer. TCRdb keeps only in-frame clones here, not all; method: immunoSEQ multiplex PCR. The table lists about 19,000 clones, about 80% of them singletons. The material was peripheral blood, obtained before any cancer treatment. The receptors originated from a man aged 35 to 69 with stage I lung adenocarcinoma.

This chain uses TRBV15 with TRBJ2-1; 9 bases match TRBD2. Trimming cost V 7 bases and J 4 bases; bases outside gene matches: 5. The V gene's germline CDR1 is LNHNV and CDR2 YYDKDF (reference sequence). The CDR3 sequence is 14 residues long. CDR3 sequence (DNA): TGTGCCACCACCGTAGCGGGGGTGTACAATGAGCAGTTCTTC. This gives the protein CATTVAGVYNEQFF.

This clone is a singleton in its sample. This rearrangement joins TRBV27 to TRBJ2-7; 8 bases align to TRBD1. V gave up 5 bases and J gave up 5 bases; unmatched junction bases: 11. CDR1 is MNHEY and CDR2 is SMNVEV in the germline V gene (reference sequence). This CDR3 is built from 15 residues. The CDR3 loop is CASSPPDRDIHEQYF. The CDR3 region has the DNA TGTGCCAGCAGTCCTCCGGACAGGGATATTCACGAGCAGTACTTC.

The chain links TRBV27 to TRBJ2-1, with 11 bases identical to TRBD2. CDR3 length equals 16 residues. The V gene end was trimmed by 5 bases and the J gene end by 4 bases; junction bases not matched to a gene: 7. CDR1 and CDR2 (germline): MNHEY, SMNVEV (reference sequence). The CDR3 nucleotides are TGTGCCAGCAGTCCCTCGACTAGCGGGGTTTACAATGAGCAGTTCTTC. Translating gives CASSPSTSGVYNEQFF.

The chain recombines TRBV29-1 with TRBJ2-7; possibly TRBD2 for D (5 bases). Germline CDR1 and CDR2: SQVTM and ANQGSEA. Trimming removed 2 bases at V and 5 bases at J, with 10 bases between. The CDR3 has 12 amino acids. The DNA for the CDR3 is TGCAGCGTTGAACGGGGAACGGACGAGCAGTACTTC. This codes for CSVERGTDEQYF.

V is TRBV2 and J is TRBJ1-4, with 8 bases identical to TRBD1. J was trimmed by 5 bases and V by 5 bases; bases with no gene match: 4. CDR1 is SNHLY, CDR2 FYNNEI, per germline. CDR3 size: 14 residues. The CDR3 coding sequence is TGTGCCAGCAGTCACGGGACAGGCAATGAAAAACTGTTTTTT. It specifies CASSHGTGNEKLFF.

Here the CDR3 reads CASALGTGNTGELFF. The DNA of the CDR3 is TGTGCCAGCGCTTTAGGGACAGGGAACACCGGGGAGCTGTTTTTT. The gene calls are TRBV27 and TRBJ2-2; 8 nucleotides agree with TRBD1. Per germline, CDR1 MNHEY and CDR2 SMNVEV (reference sequence). CDR3 length: 15 residues. J gave up 1 base and V 8 bases, and 6 bases lay outside the gene matches.

This clone was observed a few times. The V call is TRBV4-2, the J call TRBJ2-7; 8 nucleotides align to TRBD1. Germline V gene sequence: CDR1 LGHNA, CDR2 YNFKEQ. The V and J ends lost 4 bases and 6 bases, in that order; junction bases with no gene match: 2. This CDR3 has 12 amino acids. This CDR3 reads CASSRGQGEQYF. CDR3 bases: TGTGCCAGCAGCCGCGGACAGGGCGAGCAGTACTTC.

CDR3 amino acids: CASSWTRDSYEQYF. In nucleotides, the CDR3 is TGTGCCAGCAGTTGGACTCGAGACTCCTACGAGCAGTACTTC. The genes are TRBV27 and TRBJ2-7, with D maybe TRBD2 (5 bases). Germline assignment: CDR1 MNHEY and CDR2 SMNVEV (reference sequence). The CDR3 extends over 14 amino acids. Trimming removed 4 bases at V and 0 bases at J, with 10 bases between.

This clone is a singleton in its sample. The V gene is TRBV6-1, the J gene TRBJ2-3; the D gene could be TRBD1 or TRBD2 (5 bases each). Germline loops: CDR1 MNHNS, CDR2 SASEGT. Trimming removed 2 bases from V and 1 base from J, with 13 bases in between. The CDR3 is 16 amino acids. The CDR3 bases are TGTGCCAGCAGTGAATTTAGCGCGACAGGCACAGATACGCAGTATTTT. Residues: CASSEFSATGTDTQYF.

V and J are TRBV10-3 and TRBJ2-3; 7 bases are shared with TRBD2. V was clipped by 4 bases and J by 0 bases; unmatched bases: 4. This CDR3 region has 15 residues. Per the germline V gene, CDR1 is ENHRY and CDR2 is SYGVKD. The CDR3 DNA sequence: TGTGCCATCAGTGTGCTAGCGGCTAGCACAGATACGCAGTATTTT. It yields the protein CAISVLAASTDTQYF.

V and J are TRBV7-3 and TRBJ2-3, with 8 bases that match TRBD2. Germline loops: CDR1 SGHTA, CDR2 FQGTGA. There are 16 residues in the CDR3. The V and J ends lost 1 base and 5 bases, in that order; junction bases with no gene match: 8. The CDR3 loop is CASSLNAGRALDTQYF. The CDR3 DNA reads as TGTGCCAGCAGCTTAAATGCCGGGAGGGCCTTAGATACGCAGTATTTT.

The V and J genes are TRBV5-1 and TRBJ1-4, with D unresolved. V was trimmed by 0 bases and J by 4 bases, leaving 7 bases between them. Germline assignment: CDR1 SGHRS and CDR2 YFSETQ. This CDR3 spans 14 amino acids. The CDR3 sequence: CASSLGDYNEKLFF. The CDR3 nucleotides read TGCGCCAGCAGCTTGGGGGATTATAATGAAAAACTGTTTTTT.

This clone was seen once. V usage is TRBV7-6 and J usage is TRBJ2-5, with a weak D call TRBD2 (5 bases). CDR1 is SGHVS and CDR2 is FNYEAQ in the germline V gene. The CDR3 contains 15 residues. Between the trimmed V and J ends, which lost 1 base and 9 bases, there was a span of 18 bases. This chain's CDR3 is CASSLEEGAWRAQYF. CDR3 DNA sequence: TGTGCCAGCAGCTTAGAAGAGGGCGCGTGGCGGGCCCAGTACTTC.

This chain connects TRBV28 to TRBJ2-3; D gene ambiguous. The V gene lost 4 bases and the J gene lost 6 bases, with 8 bases spanning the gap. CDR3 length: 12 residues. Germline CDR1 and CDR2: MDHEN and SYDVKM. The CDR3 DNA is TGTGCCAGCAGTTCTTACACGGATACGCAGTATTTT. Amino acids: CASSSYTDTQYF.

This clone has only a few counts. The chain employs TRBV9 and TRBJ1-6; maybe TRBD1 (6 bases). CDR3 size: 15 residues. The V gene's germline CDR1 is SGDLS and CDR2 YYNGEE. With 0 bases removed from V and 7 bases from J, the gap between germline ends came to 11 bases. The CDR3 DNA is TGTGCCAGCAGCGTAGGGACAGCCAACAATTCACCCCTCCACTTT. Translation: CASSVGTANNSPLHF.

The chain is built from TRBV19 and TRBJ1-4; maybe TRBD1 (5 bases). The CDR3 is made up of 13 amino acids. Germline V gives CDR1 LNHDA, CDR2 SQIVND (reference sequence). Deletions cut 10 bases from V and 8 bases from J, with 17 bases between. CDR3 sequence (DNA): TGTGCCACCGCGGAGAGGGGTTGGGAAAAACTGTTTTTT. Translated, it gives CATAERGWEKLFF.

The V and J genes are TRBV28 and TRBJ1-1; D is unclear. This CDR3 has 15 amino acids. Germline V gene lookup returns CDR1 MDHEN and CDR2 SYDVKM. V was trimmed by 2 bases and J by 3 bases, leaving 13 bases between them. CDR3 bases: TGTGCCAGCAGTTTAGGGCGGGCCCGGCACACTGAAGCTTTCTTT. Its protein product is CASSLGRARHTEAFF.

The chain joins TRBV4-1 to TRBJ2-1, with 11 bases that match TRBD2. There are 18 residues in the CDR3. Germline loops: CDR1 MGHRA, CDR2 YSYEKL. Losses at the gene ends were 0 bases for V and 6 bases for J; bases not matched to a gene: 10. CDR3 nucleotide sequence: TGCGCCAGCAGCCAAGATGGTAGCGGGAGGGCCTCGGCCAATGAGCAGTTCTTC. Amino acids: CASSQDGSGRASANEQFF.

The V and J genes are TRBV5-1 and TRBJ2-3; D possibly corresponds to TRBD2 (5 bases). The CDR3 is made up of 13 amino acids. Trimming took off 4 bases at V and 0 bases at J, with 6 bases between the two ends. The germline gives CDR1 SGHRS, CDR2 YFSETQ. CDR3 protein: CASSRESTDTQYF. CDR3 DNA: TGCGCCAGCAGCAGGGAGAGCACAGATACGCAGTATTTT. The full variable domain, completed using reference TRBV5-1 and TRBJ2-3, is KAGVTQTPRYLIKTRGQQVTLSCSPISGHRSVSWYQQTPGQGLQFLFEYFSETQRNKGNFPGRFSGRQFSNSRSEMNVSTLELGDSALYLCASSRESTDTQYFGPGTRLTVL.

The chain uses TRBV4-2 and TRBJ2-7, with D perhaps TRBD1 (6 bases). This CDR3 is 13 amino acids long. The V gene lost 4 bases and the J gene lost 6 bases, with 13 bases spanning the gap. Germline V gene data show CDR1 as LGHNA and CDR2 as YNFKEQ. DNA of the CDR3: TGTGCCAGCAGCCGAGGGGACAAAAGCGAGCAGTACTTC. Protein: CASSRGDKSEQYF.

The chain links TRBV7-5 to TRBJ1-2. TRBV7-5 is reported as a pseudogene. The CDR3 loop spans 13 amino acids. The CDR3, as DNA: TGTGCCAGAAAAGTAGGAAAGACCTATGGCTACACCTTC. Protein product: CARKVGKTYGYTF.

The chain has TRBV30 and TRBJ2-7; no clear D. Deletions cut 0 bases from V and 2 bases from J, with 8 bases between. The CDR3 covers 13 residues. Germline CDR1 and CDR2: GTSNPN and SVGIG (reference sequence). CDR3 bases: TGTGCCTGGAGTGTAGGCCAGCCCTACGAGCAGTACTTC. This encodes CAWSVGQPYEQYF.